Each of the 18 T cell receptor beta chains below was sequenced from the same sample in a study of patients and donors after allogeneic stem cell transplantation. From the RT-PCR reads, TCRdb called clonotypes with MiXCR, one entry per CDR3 protein. The data contain about 960,000 distinct CDR3 sequences, around 17% of them singletons. Source material: blood, either unsorted or a sorted T cell fraction (not recorded which). The receptors stem from a human donor who was either an allogeneic HSCT recipient or a stem cell or donor lymphocyte infusion donor (not recorded which). It is not recorded whose cells these are; they may come from a transplant donor.

The rearrangement links TRBV15 to TRBJ2-4; D is unresolved. From germline, CDR1 is LNHNV and CDR2 YYDKDF (reference sequence). CDR3 length: 17 residues. The V and J ends lost 1 base and 0 bases respectively, with 13 bases between them. The CDR3 nucleotides are TGTGCCACCAGCAGAGCCCCTACGTTTGGAGCCAAAAACATTCAGTACTTC. This sequence encodes CATSRAPTFGAKNIQYF.

J is TRBJ2-5 and V is TRBV2, with 11 bases matching TRBD2. J lost 2 bases, V lost 6 bases, and 5 bases had no gene match. CDR3 length equals 15 residues. CDR1 and CDR2 from the germline V gene are SNHLY and FYNNEI. The CDR3 nucleotides read TGTGCCAGCAGGACTAGCGGGGTTCTTCAAGAGACCCAGTACTTC. Translation gives CASRTSGVLQETQYF.

The rearrangement joins TRBV4-3 to TRBJ1-1, with TRBD1 matching 9 bases. Germline V gene data show CDR1 as LGHNA and CDR2 as YSLEER. CDR3 length: 14 amino acids. J gave up 4 bases and V 3 bases, and 3 bases lay outside the gene matches. CDR3 loop: CASSHGQGTTEAFF. CDR3 DNA sequence: TGCGCCAGCAGCCACGGACAGGGGACCACTGAAGCTTTCTTT.

This clonotype was seen many times. The chain carries TRBV28 and TRBJ2-4; 7 bases map to TRBD1. The V and J ends lost 4 bases and 3 bases, in that order; junction bases with no gene match: 0. Germline loops: CDR1 MDHEN, CDR2 SYDVKM. The CDR3 runs 13 residues. The DNA for the CDR3 is TGTGCCAGCAGTTCAGGGGGCAAAAACATTCAGTACTTC. It translates to CASSSGGKNIQYF.

This clonotype was seen many times. Compared with germline, one end of the junction differs, possibly owing to a read error. This chain uses TRBV12-3 or TRBV12-4 with TRBJ2-1; D is perhaps TRBD2 (6 bases). The CDR3 has 10 amino acids. CDR3 residues: CASRGTEEFF. In DNA, the CDR3 is TGTGCCAGCAGGGGGACTGAGGAGTTCTTC.

This clonotype occurred a few times. The J gene is TRBJ2-1, the V gene TRBV15; the match to TRBD2 covers 12 bases. Germline-derived CDR1 and CDR2 are LNHNV and YYDKDF (reference sequence). The CDR3 is 15 residues long. The V and J ends lost 0 bases and 9 bases, in that order; junction bases with no gene match: 3. The CDR3 sequence: CATSRELAGGTEQFF. The CDR3 DNA sequence: TGTGCCACCAGCAGAGAACTAGCGGGAGGAACTGAGCAGTTCTTC.

This chain uses TRBV3-1 with TRBJ2-2; weak D call: TRBD1 (5 bases). Trimming shortened V by 2 bases and J by 5 bases, and 6 bases separated the two germline ends. This CDR3 has 13 residues. Germline V gives CDR1 LGHDT, CDR2 YNNKEL (reference sequence). CDR3 loop: CASSQPGTGELFF. CDR3 in DNA: TGTGCCAGCAGCCAACCAGGGACCGGGGAGCTGTTTTTT.

This rearrangement joins TRBV6-4 to TRBJ2-4; D possibly corresponds to TRBD2 (5 bases). V lost 6 bases and J lost 0, with 18 bases in between. CDR3 length: 17 residues. Germline V gene lookup returns CDR1 MRHNA and CDR2 SNTAGT. The CDR3 coding sequence is TGTGCCAGCAGCCTGTCCCCCGGGGTGCAAGCCAAAAACATTCAGTACTTC. It encodes CASSLSPGVQAKNIQYF.

The CDR3 sequence is CASSLILAGVDEQYF. Here the CDR3 DNA reads TGTGCCAGCAGCCTAATTCTAGCGGGAGTTGACGAGCAGTACTTC. This chain joins TRBV12-3 or TRBV12-4 and TRBJ2-7; 10 nucleotides line up with TRBD2. Trimming cost V 6 bases and J 5 bases; bases outside gene matches: 10. This CDR3 comprises 15 residues.

The rearrangement joins TRBV12-3 or TRBV12-4 to TRBJ2-5, with 8 positions matching TRBD2. V shed 7 bases and J 0 bases; nucleotides not matched to a gene: 7. CDR3 size: 15 residues. In DNA form, the CDR3 reads TGTGCCAGCACCGCAGCGGGGGCCAACCAAGAGACCCAGTACTTC. Residues: CASTAAGANQETQYF.

V and J are TRBV7-8 and TRBJ2-1; the D gene could be TRBD1 or TRBD2 (6 bases each). The CDR3 totals 16 residues. Trimming took 3 bases from V and 9 from J, leaving 21 bases between them. The V gene's germline CDR1 is SGHVS and CDR2 FQNEAQ. In nucleotides, the CDR3 is TGTGCCAGCAGCTTCGAACATCGGAGGGGGAATCTTGAGCAGTTCTTC. Protein product: CASSFEHRRGNLEQFF.

Only a few counts were recorded for this clonotype. The CDR3 region has the DNA TGTGCCAGCACCCCTACATCCTCTGGGGCCAACGTCCTGACTTTC. This gives the protein CASTPTSSGANVLTF. The rearrangement joins TRBV5-6 to TRBJ2-6; no firm D call. The germline gives CDR1 SGHDT, CDR2 YYEEEE. This CDR3 is built from 15 residues. V dropped 6 bases and J dropped 0 bases, with 10 bases sitting between them.

J is TRBJ1-2 and V is TRBV14; 7 nucleotides agree with TRBD1. The CDR3 covers 14 residues. CDR1 SGHDN and CDR2 FVKESK come from the germline V gene. The V segment lost 3 bases and the J segment 6 bases; nucleotides outside the gene matches: 7. The CDR3 protein is CASSHKTGADGYTF. CDR3 sequence (DNA): TGTGCCAGCAGCCACAAAACAGGGGCGGATGGCTACACCTTC.

The rearrangement joins TRBV29-1 to TRBJ2-3; D is possibly TRBD1 or TRBD2 (5 bases each). In germline, CDR1 is SQVTM, CDR2 ANQGSEA. The CDR3 consists of 12 residues. V shed 3 bases and J shed 4 bases, with 8 bases lying between them. CDR3 amino acids: CSVDRGADTQYF. Here the CDR3 DNA reads TGCAGCGTTGATAGGGGAGCAGATACGCAGTATTTT.

The genes are TRBV20-1 and TRBJ1-3; maybe TRBD1 (5 bases). The CDR3 has 15 amino acids. Trimming removed 0 bases from V and 0 bases from J, with 9 bases in between. Germline loops: CDR1 DFQATT, CDR2 SNEGSKA (reference sequence). Here the CDR3 reads CSARDPRVSGNTIYF. In nucleotides, the CDR3 is TGCAGTGCTAGAGATCCCAGGGTCTCTGGAAACACCATATATTTT.

This clonotype was seen only a few times. The DNA for the CDR3 is TGCAGTCTCCGGGACTTCTCCTACAATGAGCAGTTCTTC. Translating gives CSLRDFSYNEQFF. V gene TRBV20-1 combines with J gene TRBJ2-1; D possibly corresponds to TRBD2 (6 bases). Trimming pared 8 bases from V and 0 bases from J, leaving 11 bases between. The CDR3 has 13 residues. The germline V gene encodes CDR1 DFQATT and CDR2 SNEGSKA (reference sequence).

The rearrangement uses TRBV20-1 and TRBJ1-5; D call uncertain. Per germline, CDR1 DFQATT and CDR2 SNEGSKA (reference sequence). This CDR3 is 14 amino acids long. V lost 6 bases and J 6 bases, leaving 18 bases between the germline ends. The CDR3 region is CSASLGERPQPQHF. The CDR3 bases are TGCAGTGCCTCATTGGGAGAAAGGCCTCAGCCCCAGCATTTT.

The chain is built from TRBV11-2 and TRBJ1-1, with 9 bases matching TRBD1. The trim removed 4 bases at V and 2 bases at J, leaving 8 bases unmatched. CDR3 length equals 16 residues. Looked up from germline, CDR1 is SGHAT and CDR2 is FQNNGV. The CDR3, as DNA: TGTGCCAGCAGCTGGGACAGGGTAGGTTTAAACACTGAAGCTTTCTTT. It is translated as CASSWDRVGLNTEAFF.